Shown below are 30 T cell receptor beta chains from a single sample sequenced in a study of blood T cells in healthy people across ages. Using a J-beta primer mix together with a sample-barcoded 5' primer, a second PCR was run for roughly 6 to 12 cycles. In TCRdb, the 5' RACE reads were re-called with MiXCR into one record per CDR3 protein. Of about 780,000 distinct CDR3 sequences detected, 46% appear once; the ten largest clones hold around 18%. Sequenced input: blood. Every receptor here comes from a man aged 80 or over in good health.

This clonotype was seen once. The chain combines TRBV6-2 or TRBV6-3 with TRBJ2-3, with 10 bases aligning to TRBD2. Trimming cost V 7 bases and J 10 bases; bases outside gene matches: 8. The germline V gene encodes CDR1 MNHEY and CDR2 SVGEGT. The CDR3 runs to 13 residues. In nucleotides, the CDR3 is TGTGCCAGCAAGAGCGGGAGGGCAAGTGCGCAGTATTTT. Residues: CASKSGRASAQYF.

The chain joins TRBV30 to TRBJ2-5, with a possible D match to TRBD1 (6 bases). The CDR3 is 14 residues long. Germline V gene sequence: CDR1 GTSNPN, CDR2 SVGIG (reference sequence). Trimming shortened V by 5 bases and J by 5 bases, and 18 bases separated the two germline ends. This CDR3 reads CAWEGTGLGETQYF. CDR3 coding DNA: TGTGCCTGGGAGGGCACAGGGTTAGGGGAGACCCAGTACTTC.

The J gene is TRBJ2-4, the V gene TRBV19; D is uncertain. The closer fit of TRBJ2-7 to the DNA end suggests the J call may be wrong. The CDR3 consists of 12 residues. The germline CDR1 and CDR2 sequences are LNHDA and SQIVND (reference sequence). The CDR3 nucleotides read TGTGCCAGTAGTTGGGCAGGAGCCGAGCAGTACTTC. Amino acid sequence: CASSWAGAEQYF.

This clonotype was counted many times. The chain joins TRBV20-1 to TRBJ2-3; D is unresolved. Trimming cost V 5 bases and J 1 base, with 16 bases left between them. CDR1 and CDR2 from the germline V gene are DFQATT and SNEGSKA (reference sequence). The CDR3 has 15 residues. DNA of the CDR3: TGCAGTGCTGGGTCCCGGCATGTCGGCACAGATACGCAGTATTTT. Encoded protein: CSAGSRHVGTDTQYF.

As to this clonotype: This may come from a read error, since a much larger clone is one base off. V is TRBV29-1 and J is TRBJ1-2, with 7 positions matching TRBD1. CDR1 is SQVTM and CDR2 is ANQGSEA in the germline V gene. The J segment lost 7 bases and the V segment lost 4 bases, leaving 3 bases of the junction unmatched. CDR3 length: 11 amino acids. The CDR3 is CSVGSGGGYTF. CDR3 nucleotides: TGCAGCGTTGGGTCAGGGGGTGGCTACACCTTC.

The V and J genes are TRBV12-3 or TRBV12-4 and TRBJ2-2, with 15 bases aligning to TRBD2. This CDR3 is 16 amino acids long. Trimming at V came to 7 bases and at J to 4 bases, leaving 4 bases not matched to a gene. The CDR3 loop reads CASTPGLAGGTGELFF. Written as DNA, the CDR3 is TGTGCCAGCACCCCGGGACTAGCGGGAGGCACCGGGGAGCTGTTTTTT.

This clonotype showed up just a few times. This chain uses TRBV20-1 with TRBJ1-5; D is possibly TRBD1 (6 bases). The V and J ends lost 0 bases and 7 bases respectively, with 13 bases between them. The germline CDR1 and CDR2 sequences are DFQATT and SNEGSKA (reference sequence). CDR3 length: 14 residues. The CDR3 reads CSARDLAGVQPQHF. The DNA of the CDR3 is TGCAGTGCTAGAGATCTGGCAGGGGTGCAGCCCCAGCATTTT.

The genes are TRBV7-2 and TRBJ2-1; D possibly corresponds to TRBD1 (7 bases). Between the trimmed V and J ends, which lost 3 bases and 9 bases, there was a span of 18 bases. The CDR3 extends over 15 amino acids. Germline V CDR1 and CDR2: SGHTA, FQGNSA. The DNA for the CDR3 is TGTGCCAGCAGCTTTCAGGGGGGCAATGTAGGTGAGCAGTTCTTC. Translated: CASSFQGGNVGEQFF.

This clonotype was found many times. This chain uses TRBV27 with TRBJ2-7; 7 bases map to TRBD1. The CDR3 runs 15 residues. The V and J ends lost 6 bases and 4 bases, in that order; junction bases with no gene match: 12. Germline V CDR1 and CDR2: MNHEY, SMNVEV (reference sequence). CDR3 DNA: TGTGCCAGCAGCTTGGGACAGCCGTCGCGGTACGAGCAGTACTTC. Protein: CASSLGQPSRYEQYF.

This clonotype showed up just a few times. This sequence joins TRBV18 and TRBJ2-3, with D perhaps matching TRBD2 (6 bases). The CDR3 consists of 14 residues. Deletions cut 3 bases from V and 8 bases from J, with 15 bases between. Germline V lookup: CDR1 KGHSH, CDR2 LQKENI. CDR3 loop: CASSPGLEGRTQYF. CDR3 DNA: TGTGCCAGCTCACCGGGACTCGAAGGCCGTACGCAGTATTTT.

This clonotype came up a few times. The chain uses TRBV9 and TRBJ2-1, with 7 bases fitting TRBD2. Unmatched junction bases numbered 12, after V lost 2 bases and J lost 10 bases. This CDR3 is built from 15 residues. Germline CDR1 SGDLS, CDR2 YYNGEE. CDR3 sequence reads: CASSVSGTTSYEQFF. Here the CDR3 DNA reads TGTGCCAGCAGCGTTTCTGGGACTACGAGCTACGAGCAGTTCTTC.

This clonotype was seen ten or more times. The chain combines TRBV14 with TRBJ2-1; 10 positions agree with TRBD2. The ends lost 0 bases at V and 4 bases at J; junction bases unmatched: 12. The CDR3 extends over 19 amino acids. The V gene's germline CDR1 is SGHDN and CDR2 FVKESK. The CDR3 nucleotides are TGTGCCAGCAGCCAAGACTCCGGGACAAGCGGGAGGGTTTACAATGAGCAGTTCTTC. Translation: CASSQDSGTSGRVYNEQFF.

This clonotype was picked up many times. The rearrangement uses TRBV2 and TRBJ2-1; 8 bases are shared with TRBD2. In germline, CDR1 is SNHLY, CDR2 FYNNEI. The CDR3 extends over 13 amino acids. V lost 7 bases and J lost 7; bases outside the gene matches: 6. The DNA for the CDR3 is TGTGCCAGCATCGCGGGAGGCCGGAATGAGCAGTTCTTC. This translates into CASIAGGRNEQFF.

As to this clonotype: With a much larger clone just one base away, this may be a read error. The genes are TRBV18 and TRBJ2-2, with unresolved D. Germline V gene sequence: CDR1 KGHSH, CDR2 LQKENI. This CDR3 region has 15 residues. V dropped 2 bases and J dropped 3 bases, with 10 bases sitting between them. CDR3 loop: CASSPSARDTGELFF. CDR3 DNA: TGTGCCAGCTCACCATCGGCTAGGGACACCGGGGAGCTGTTTTTT.

The rearrangement links TRBV6-2 or TRBV6-3 to TRBJ2-1; perhaps TRBD2 as D (5 bases). This CDR3 spans 15 amino acids. V was clipped by 6 bases and J by 4 bases, with 16 bases between them. Germline V gene data show CDR1 as MNHEY and CDR2 as SVGEGT. The CDR3 here is CASRLDGVVYNEQFF. CDR3 DNA: TGTGCCAGCAGATTGGACGGGGTCGTGTACAATGAGCAGTTCTTC.

The J gene is TRBJ2-3, the V gene TRBV3-1; possibly TRBD2 for D (6 bases). Germline-derived CDR1 and CDR2 are LGHDT and YNNKEL (reference sequence). This CDR3 comprises 13 residues. V was cut by 8 bases and J by 0 bases, with 9 bases left in between. The CDR3 DNA follows: TGTGCCAGCGGGACTCTAAGCACAGATACGCAGTATTTT. It codes for CASGTLSTDTQYF.

The chain has TRBV27 and TRBJ2-5; D is possibly TRBD1 (5 bases). The CDR3 runs 13 residues. Trimming shortened V by 5 bases and J by 2 bases, and 9 bases separated the two germline ends. Looked up from germline, CDR1 is MNHEY and CDR2 is SMNVEV (reference sequence). The CDR3 spells CASSPKGQETQYF. In DNA form, the CDR3 reads TGTGCCAGCAGTCCGAAGGGGCAAGAGACCCAGTACTTC.

The V and J genes are TRBV6-1 and TRBJ1-6; 10 nucleotides match TRBD1. This CDR3 has 17 amino acids. Germline V gives CDR1 MNHNS, CDR2 SASEGT. The J segment lost 9 bases and the V segment lost 4 bases, leaving 12 bases of the junction unmatched. Here the CDR3 reads CASSVRIRDRGGSPLHF. CDR3 DNA: TGTGCCAGCAGTGTCCGAATCCGGGACAGGGGTGGTTCACCCCTCCACTTT.

This clonotype showed up just a few times. This chain links TRBV6-2 or TRBV6-3 with TRBJ2-4; 7 bases are shared with TRBD2. The CDR3 runs 15 residues. In germline, CDR1 is MNHEY, CDR2 SVGEGT. Trimming took 0 bases from V and 13 from J; bases not matched to a gene: 12. CDR3 sequence reads: CASSYSVGGPEEQYF. The CDR3 nucleotides read TGTGCCAGCAGTTACTCGGTGGGAGGGCCGGAAGAGCAGTACTTC.

V is TRBV28 and J is TRBJ1-4; D is unresolved. Trimming stripped 8 bases from V and 5 bases from J, with 15 bases between. Germline V gives CDR1 MDHEN, CDR2 SYDVKM. The CDR3 is 14 residues long. CDR3 in amino acids: CASFRTALNEKLFF. As DNA, the CDR3 is TGTGCCAGCTTCCGGACGGCCTTAAATGAAAAACTGTTTTTT.

This chain uses TRBV10-3 with TRBJ1-6, with 7 bases fitting TRBD1. The CDR3 spans 16 residues. Germline V gene lookup returns CDR1 ENHRY and CDR2 SYGVKD. The V segment lost 3 bases and the J segment 13 bases; nucleotides outside the gene matches: 15. This chain's CDR3 is CAISDNGQVSIWPLHF. CDR3 nucleotide sequence: TGTGCCATCAGTGACAACGGACAGGTATCCATATGGCCCCTCCACTTT.

The chain carries TRBV4-1 and TRBJ2-1; D unresolved. V was cut by 3 bases and J by 12 bases, with 15 bases left in between. This CDR3 has 13 residues. In germline, CDR1 is MGHRA, CDR2 YSYEKL. The chain's CDR3 is CASSHGCNVGQFF. The CDR3 region has the DNA TGCGCCAGCAGCCACGGGTGCAATGTGGGGCAGTTCTTC.

CDR3 loop: CASSYSMGGGIDEQYF. The CDR3 nucleotides read TGTGCCAGCAGTTACTCGATGGGGGGAGGAATCGACGAGCAGTACTTC. V gene TRBV6-2 or TRBV6-3 combines with J gene TRBJ2-4; D is perhaps TRBD2 (6 bases). Matching the DNA end better, TRBJ2-7 makes the J call doubtful. This CDR3 is 16 amino acids long. Looked up from germline, CDR1 is MNHEY and CDR2 is SVGEGT.

The chain has TRBV28 and TRBJ2-7; 11 nucleotides align to TRBD1. CDR3 length: 14 residues. Germline loops: CDR1 MDHEN, CDR2 SYDVKM. V lost 6 bases, J lost 3 bases, and 4 bases stayed unmatched. Written as DNA, the CDR3 is TGTGCCAGCAGGCGGACAGGGGGCCTCTACGAGCAGTACTTC. As protein: CASRRTGGLYEQYF.

The gene calls are TRBV4-3 and TRBJ2-1; TRBD2 agrees at 7 bases. Germline V lookup: CDR1 LGHNA, CDR2 YSLEER. V was clipped by 4 bases and J by 2 bases; unmatched bases: 11. The CDR3 totals 17 residues. This chain's CDR3 is CASSPGTGEGPYNEQFF. The CDR3 region has the DNA TGCGCCAGCAGCCCGGGGACGGGGGAGGGACCCTACAATGAGCAGTTCTTC.

The V call is TRBV6-1, the J call TRBJ2-7; no firm D call. The ends were cut back, 2 bases at V and 1 base at J, with 6 bases in the middle. Germline lookup yields CDR1 MNHNS and CDR2 SASEGT. The CDR3 loop spans 13 amino acids. The CDR3 spells CASSENWSYEQYF. DNA of the CDR3: TGTGCCAGCAGTGAAAACTGGTCCTACGAGCAGTACTTC.

The chain combines TRBV29-1 with TRBJ2-5; no firm D call. The CDR3 runs 13 residues. Trimming left V 4 bases short and J 4 bases short, with 13 bases between. Germline CDR1 and CDR2: SQVTM and ANQGSEA. The DNA for the CDR3 is TGCAGCGTTGGATTGATCTTAAGAGAGACCCAGTACTTC. The encoded protein is CSVGLILRETQYF.

This clonotype has a handful of counts. The chain couples TRBV3-1 to TRBJ2-1; 8 positions agree with TRBD2. V lost 4 bases, J lost 0 bases, and 8 bases stayed unmatched. In germline, CDR1 is LGHDT, CDR2 YNNKEL (reference sequence). This CDR3 region has 17 residues. CDR3 in DNA: TGTGCCAGCAGCCCTCTTCCCGGGACTAGCTCCTACAATGAGCAGTTCTTC. It yields the protein CASSPLPGTSSYNEQFF.

The sample holds one count of this clonotype. At one of its ends the junction is not consistent with the germline gene, which may arise from a read error. The chain couples TRBV2 to TRBJ2-1, with 8 bases aligning to TRBD2. This CDR3 has 16 amino acids. Germline CDR1 is SNHLY and CDR2 is FYNNEI. CDR3 protein: CASSSSLAGIHNEHFF. The CDR3 DNA reads as TGTGCCAGCAGTTCCTCCTTAGCGGGGATCCACAATGAGCATTTCTTC.

J is TRBJ2-1 and V is TRBV4-1; no definite D call. CDR3 length: 16 residues. The V end lost 0 bases, the J end lost 5 bases, and 14 bases lay between the germline ends. Germline-derived CDR1 and CDR2 are MGHRA and YSYEKL. This chain's CDR3 is CASSQEWATQDNEQFF. The CDR3 region has the DNA TGCGCCAGCAGCCAAGAATGGGCCACTCAGGACAATGAGCAGTTCTTC.